One and the same sample provided the 28 T cell receptor beta chains below, sequenced in a study of T cell responses to AZD1222 COVID-19 vaccine. Data came from immunoSEQ multiplex PCR; TCRdb stores just in-frame clones and leaves some out. The table includes some 200,000 clones, 90% detected once. The sequences come from peripheral blood, collected on day 0 of AZD1222 vaccination. The source of these receptors is an adult in good health.

J is TRBJ1-2 and V is TRBV12-3 or TRBV12-4; D is uncertain. The CDR3 runs to 13 residues. Trimming took 3 bases from V and 7 from J, leaving 12 bases between them. The CDR3 DNA reads TGTGCCAGCAGTTTGATGAAAGCGGGTGGCTACACCTTC. Encoded protein: CASSLMKAGGYTF.

V gene TRBV9 combines with J gene TRBJ2-1, with 7 nucleotides matching TRBD2. V trimming: 7 bases; J trimming: 4 bases; junction bases outside the gene matches: 5. Germline assignment: CDR1 SGDLS and CDR2 YYNGEE. This CDR3 spans 13 amino acids. This CDR3 is CASSAGVYNEQFF. In DNA, the CDR3 is TGTGCCAGCTCTGCGGGGGTTTACAATGAGCAGTTCTTC.

This clone was observed a few times. This sequence joins TRBV6-5 and TRBJ1-5; no definite D call. The CDR3 runs 14 residues. Germline CDR1 MNHEY, CDR2 SVGAGI. Trimming cost V 6 bases and J 0 bases, with 9 bases left between them. The CDR3, as DNA: TGTGCCAGCAGAGGAGCCGTTAGCAATCAGCCCCAGCATTTT. Its translation is CASRGAVSNQPQHF.

V usage is TRBV24-1 and J usage is TRBJ2-2, with 7 nucleotides matching TRBD1. V was clipped by 3 bases and J by 5 bases; unmatched bases: 17. Germline V CDR1 and CDR2: KGHDR, SFDVKD. This CDR3 spans 19 amino acids. As DNA, the CDR3 is TGTGCCACCAGTGATCCATCCTCATTGACAGGGATGGGAACCGGGGAGCTGTTTTTT. The encoded protein is CATSDPSSLTGMGTGELFF.

V gene TRBV28 combines with J gene TRBJ1-6; D is unresolved. V lost 6 bases to trimming and J lost 2 bases, with 11 bases between them. This CDR3 is 15 amino acids long. The germline CDR1 and CDR2 sequences are MDHEN and SYDVKM. The CDR3, as DNA: TGTGCCAGCAGGAGCCGGGCCGCCTATAATTCACCCCTCCACTTT. This sequence encodes CASRSRAAYNSPLHF. Full variable domain (outside the CDR3, taken from reference TRBV28 and TRBJ1-6): DVKVTQSSRYLVKRTGEKVFLECVQDMDHENMFWYRQDPGLGLRLIYFSYDVKMKEKGDIPEGYSVSREKKERFSLILESASTNQTSMYLCASRSRAAYNSPLHFGNGTRLTVT.

The V gene is TRBV6-6, the J gene TRBJ2-5; TRBD2 might be the D (5 bases). CDR1 and CDR2 (germline): MNHNY, SVGAGI (reference sequence). V dropped 2 bases and J dropped 4 bases, with 14 bases sitting between them. The CDR3 totals 15 residues. The CDR3 here is CASSYGLAKRETQYF. The CDR3 bases are TGTGCCAGCAGTTACGGTCTAGCCAAACGAGAGACCCAGTACTTC.

The genes are TRBV11-2 and TRBJ2-3, with 8 bases fitting TRBD2. The CDR3 is made up of 16 amino acids. Germline-derived CDR1 and CDR2 are SGHAT and FQNNGV. With V trimmed by 5 bases and J by 5 bases, 12 bases remained unmatched. The chain's CDR3 is CASSLVGGGRGDTQYF. The CDR3 bases are TGTGCCAGCAGCCTGGTCGGGGGGGGGCGAGGAGATACGCAGTATTTT. The full variable domain, in which reference TRBV11-2 and TRBJ2-3 provide the parts outside the CDR3, is EAGVAQSPRYKIIEKRQSVAFWCNPISGHATLYWYQQILGQGPKLLIQFQNNGVVDDSQLPKDRFSAERLKGVDSTLKIQPAKLEDSAVYLCASSLVGGGRGDTQYFGPGTRLTVL.

The J gene is TRBJ1-1, the V gene TRBV7-3; D unresolved. Germline CDR1 reads SGHTA; CDR2 reads FQGTGA. The CDR3 has 11 amino acids. The V end was cut by 8 bases, the J end by 4 bases, with 8 bases between. The chain's CDR3 is CASASSTEAFF. Written as DNA, the CDR3 is TGTGCCAGCGCATCGAGCACTGAAGCTTTCTTT.

The gene calls are TRBV28 and TRBJ1-5; TRBD1 matches 10 bases. V trimming: 1 base; J trimming: 8 bases; junction bases outside the gene matches: 8. CDR3 length: 16 amino acids. In germline, CDR1 is MDHEN, CDR2 SYDVKM. The CDR3 loop reads CASSLYPGQGIEPQHF. The CDR3 bases are TGTGCCAGCAGTTTATACCCGGGACAGGGGATTGAGCCCCAGCATTTT.

The rearrangement joins TRBV7-6 to TRBJ1-3, with D possibly being TRBD1 (5 bases). The germline V and J ends were trimmed by 1 base and 4 bases, with 14 bases remaining between them. Germline CDR1 and CDR2: SGHVS and FNYEAQ. This CDR3 comprises 16 residues. This chain's CDR3 is CASSLGTTSLGNTIYF. CDR3 coding DNA: TGTGCCAGCAGCTTAGGGACAACCTCTTTGGGAAACACCATATATTTT.

Here the CDR3 reads CASSSGTSGSNEQFF. Written as DNA, the CDR3 is TGTGCCAGCAGTTCCGGGACTAGCGGATCAAATGAGCAGTTCTTC. V and J are TRBV6-2 or TRBV6-3 and TRBJ2-1; 11 bases line up with TRBD2. The CDR3 has 15 residues. The ends lost 4 bases at V and 7 bases at J; junction bases unmatched: 6. Germline values: CDR1 MNHEY, CDR2 SVGEGT.

V is TRBV7-9 and J is TRBJ1-1, with D possibly matching TRBD1 (6 bases). From germline, CDR1 is SEHNR and CDR2 FQNEAQ (reference sequence). V shed 3 bases and J shed 10 bases, with 12 bases lying between them. The CDR3 length is 12 residues. This CDR3 is CASSFRETGAFF. CDR3 in DNA: TGTGCCAGCAGCTTCCGGGAGACAGGAGCTTTCTTT.

The chain couples TRBV19 to TRBJ1-2, with D possibly matching TRBD1 (5 bases). CDR3 length equals 14 residues. With 3 bases removed from V and 4 bases from J, the gap between germline ends came to 12 bases. The germline gives CDR1 LNHDA, CDR2 SQIVND (reference sequence). The CDR3 loop reads CASSILEGPYGYTF. DNA for the CDR3: TGTGCCAGTAGTATTCTAGAGGGGCCCTATGGCTACACCTTC.

This chain joins TRBV4-2 and TRBJ2-7; 13 bases line up with TRBD2. CDR1 is LGHNA and CDR2 is YNFKEQ in the germline V gene. The CDR3 is 17 amino acids. Trimming cost V 3 bases and J 2 bases; bases outside gene matches: 7. As DNA, the CDR3 is TGTGCCAGCAGCCAGAATACCGGGACTAGCGGGGCCTACGAGCAGTACTTC. Its translation is CASSQNTGTSGAYEQYF.

This sequence joins TRBV5-1 and TRBJ1-4; the match to TRBD1 covers 9 bases. The CDR3 loop spans 14 amino acids. Germline V gene data show CDR1 as SGHRS and CDR2 as YFSETQ. The junction had 5 bases not matched to a gene; V was cut back by 4 bases and J by 7 bases. CDR3 coding DNA: TGCGCCAGCAGCCGGACAGGGGAGGTTGAAAAACTGTTTTTT. Protein product: CASSRTGEVEKLFF.

The CDR3 region is CASSIKRASLNQPQHF. As DNA, the CDR3 is TGTGCCAGTAGTATTAAACGGGCCAGTCTCAATCAGCCCCAGCATTTT. The chain is built from TRBV19 and TRBJ1-5; D gene unclear. Germline-derived CDR1 and CDR2 are LNHDA and SQIVND (reference sequence). Trimming cost V 3 bases and J 3 bases, with 15 bases left between them. CDR3 length equals 16 residues.

This chain joins TRBV28 and TRBJ1-5; TRBD1 aligns across 8 bases. Germline V gives CDR1 MDHEN, CDR2 SYDVKM. The CDR3 is 14 residues long. V shed 6 bases, J shed 6 bases, and the junction held 7 bases outside the gene matches. The CDR3 DNA is TGTGCCAGCAGCCACGACAGGGGCTTTCAGCCCCAGCATTTT. It yields the protein CASSHDRGFQPQHF.

CDR3 sequence reads: CASSLVQGRTGNTIYF. In DNA form, the CDR3 reads TGTGCCAGCAGCTTAGTTCAGGGGAGGACTGGAAACACCATATATTTT. This chain connects TRBV7-9 to TRBJ1-3; weak D call: TRBD1 (6 bases). CDR1 SEHNR and CDR2 FQNEAQ come from the germline V gene (reference sequence). There are 16 residues in the CDR3. Trimming took 1 base from V and 2 from J, leaving 12 bases between them.

The J gene is TRBJ2-3, the V gene TRBV9; D is unclear. Germline V CDR1 and CDR2: SGDLS, YYNGEE. V was shortened by 3 bases and J by 0 bases, with 8 bases between the two germline ends. The CDR3 extends over 14 amino acids. The CDR3 loop is CASSEHFSTDTQYF. The DNA for the CDR3 is TGTGCCAGCAGCGAGCATTTCAGCACAGATACGCAGTATTTT.

The table lists this clone with a count of one. This chain connects TRBV29-1 to TRBJ2-2, with a tentative D call TRBD1 (6 bases). The CDR3 totals 14 residues. The V end was cut by 6 bases, the J end by 1 base, with 12 bases between. Germline CDR1 SQVTM, CDR2 ANQGSEA. CDR3 region: CSVSPGQNTGELFF. The CDR3 bases are TGCAGCGTGTCCCCGGGACAGAACACCGGGGAGCTGTTTTTT.

The chain carries TRBV2 and TRBJ1-5; D unclear. Per germline, CDR1 SNHLY and CDR2 FYNNEI. The CDR3 sequence is 14 residues long. The germline V and J ends were trimmed by 1 base and 6 bases, with 10 bases remaining between them. The chain's CDR3 is CASSEGNLGQPQHF. CDR3 in DNA: TGTGCCAGCAGTGAAGGTAATTTAGGTCAGCCCCAGCATTTT.

The chain combines TRBV12-3 or TRBV12-4 with TRBJ1-2; possibly TRBD1 for D (5 bases). The CDR3 contains 13 residues. The V end was cut by 2 bases, the J end by 8 bases, with 12 bases between. In nucleotides, the CDR3 is TGTGCCAGCAGTTTAATTAGGGGTCAGGGCTACACCTTC. Its protein is CASSLIRGQGYTF.

The chain is built from TRBV4-3 and TRBJ1-2, with D perhaps matching TRBD1 (5 bases). The length of the CDR3 is 15 residues. CDR1 and CDR2 (germline): LGHNA, YSLEER. V shed 3 bases and J shed 2 bases, with 13 bases lying between them. The DNA for the CDR3 is TGCGCCAGCAGCCAGACCTCCGACAGAAACTATGGCTACACCTTC. It yields the protein CASSQTSDRNYGYTF.

The V gene is TRBV5-6, the J gene TRBJ2-7; TRBD1 aligns across 7 bases. Germline V gene lookup returns CDR1 SGHDT and CDR2 YYEEEE. After removal of 5 bases from V and 2 bases from J, the junction contained 7 bases not matched to a gene. The CDR3 is 14 residues long. The CDR3 coding sequence is TGTGCCAGCAGGTCCGGGACAGTCGCCTACGAGCAGTACTTC. As protein: CASRSGTVAYEQYF.

This chain links TRBV11-2 with TRBJ2-5; the D is unclear. Germline V gives CDR1 SGHAT, CDR2 FQNNGV. This CDR3 has 15 amino acids. Trimming took 1 base from V and 2 from J, leaving 11 bases between them. The CDR3 is CASSLGTVQQETQYF. DNA for the CDR3: TGTGCCAGCAGCTTAGGTACAGTCCAACAAGAGACCCAGTACTTC.

This clone was seen many times. The J gene is TRBJ1-1, the V gene TRBV4-3, with TRBD1 as a possible D gene (6 bases). V shed 0 bases and J shed 4 bases, with 9 bases lying between them. Germline CDR1 LGHNA, CDR2 YSLEER. The CDR3 consists of 14 residues. The DNA of the CDR3 is TGCGCCAGCAGCCAAGATAGGGGGGGCACTGAAGCTTTCTTT. This gives the protein CASSQDRGGTEAFF.

The chain carries TRBV28 and TRBJ1-5; D possibly corresponds to TRBD1 (5 bases). The CDR3 contains 15 residues. Germline V gene data show CDR1 as MDHEN and CDR2 as SYDVKM. The V end lost 6 bases, the J end lost 2 bases, and 14 bases lay between the germline ends. The CDR3 sequence is CASRLVGGGNQPQHF. Written as DNA, the CDR3 is TGTGCCAGCAGACTGGTGGGGGGTGGCAATCAGCCCCAGCATTTT.

The chain uses TRBV28 and TRBJ1-6; D is perhaps TRBD1 (6 bases). Germline CDR1 is MDHEN and CDR2 is SYDVKM. Trimming cost V 7 bases and J 10 bases, with 14 bases left between them. This CDR3 contains 13 residues. The CDR3 region has the DNA TGTGCCAGCAAACGGGGGGGGCAGTCACCCCTCCACTTT. Its protein is CASKRGGQSPLHF.